This T cell receptor (beta chain) originates from a study of sequential checkpoint blockade in melanoma. Sequencing used immunoSEQ multiplex PCR; TCRdb keeps in-frame clones, though not all of them. The sample lists roughly 17,000 clones; roughly 71% were seen once. Treatment defined: randomized to nivolumab then ipilimumab (arm A) or the reverse (arm B). CDR1 is GTSNPN, CDR2 SVGIG, per germline (reference sequence). The CDR3 length is 16 residues. V was shortened by 2 bases and J by 2 bases, with 19 bases between the two germline ends. The origin of this receptor is a human donor with melanoma. The genes are TRBV30 and TRBJ2-7, with D perhaps matching TRBD1 (7 bases). The sequenced sample was CD8+ T cells sorted from blood (inferred from file names), obtained from a patient given nivolumab and ipilimumab in sequence. The CDR3 coding sequence is TGTGCCTGGAGTTGGACAGCCAGGGGGGTACCCTACGAGCAGTACTTC. Amino acids: CAWSWTARGVPYEQYF.